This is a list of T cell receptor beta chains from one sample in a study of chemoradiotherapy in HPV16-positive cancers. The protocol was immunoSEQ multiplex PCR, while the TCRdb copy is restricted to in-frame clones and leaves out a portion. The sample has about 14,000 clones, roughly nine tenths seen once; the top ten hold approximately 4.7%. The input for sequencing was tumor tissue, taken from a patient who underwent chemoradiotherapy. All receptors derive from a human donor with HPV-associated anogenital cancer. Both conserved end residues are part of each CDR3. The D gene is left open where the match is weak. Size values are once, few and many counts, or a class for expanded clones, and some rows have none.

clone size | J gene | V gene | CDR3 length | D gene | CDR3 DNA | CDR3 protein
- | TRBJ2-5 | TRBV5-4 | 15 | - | TGTGCCAGCAGCCGGGACTCCCAACCCCAAGAGACCCAGTACTTC | CASSRDSQPQETQYF
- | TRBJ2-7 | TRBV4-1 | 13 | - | TGCGCCAGCAGCCAAGTTCACAGCTACGAGCAGTACTTC | CASSQVHSYEQYF
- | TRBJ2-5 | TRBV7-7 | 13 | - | TGTGCTAGCAGCTTAGGGGACCAAGAGACCCAGTACTTC | CASSLGDQETQYF
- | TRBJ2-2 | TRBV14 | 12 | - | TGTGCCAGCAGCCTCCCCCGGGGGGAGCTGTTTTTT | CASSLPRGELFF
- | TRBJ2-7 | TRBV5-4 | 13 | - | TGTGCCAGCAGTGAGGGGGTGTCCTACGAGCAGTACTTC | CASSEGVSYEQYF
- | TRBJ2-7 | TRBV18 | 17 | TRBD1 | TGTGCCAGCTCACCATCCCCCGGACAGGGACCATCCTACGAGCAGTACTTC | CASSPSPGQGPSYEQYF
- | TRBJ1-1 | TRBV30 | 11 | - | TGTGCCTGGAGGGGGCAGACTGAAGCTTTCTTT | CAWRGQTEAFF
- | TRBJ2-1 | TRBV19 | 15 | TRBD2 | TGTGCCAGTAGTCGAATGGCGGGAGTGTACGATGAGCAGTTCTTC | CASSRMAGVYDEQFF
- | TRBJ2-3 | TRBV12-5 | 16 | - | TGTGCTAGTGGTTTGGTCTTTTTGTCAGGGACAGATACGCAGTATTTT | CASGLVFLSGTDTQYF
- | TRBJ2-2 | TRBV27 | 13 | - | TGTGCCAGCAGCCCGCGAGGCCCCGGGGAGCTGTTTTTT | CASSPRGPGELFF
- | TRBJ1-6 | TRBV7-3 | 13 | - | TGTGCCAGCAGCTTAAATAGGGGTTCACCCCTCCACTTT | CASSLNRGSPLHF
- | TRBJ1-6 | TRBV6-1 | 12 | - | TGTGCCAGCAGCCTCAGTAATTCACCCCTCCACTTT | CASSLSNSPLHF
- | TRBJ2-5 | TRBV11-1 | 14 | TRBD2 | TGTGCCAGCAGCTTGGGGACTAGCCAAGAGACCCAGTACTTC | CASSLGTSQETQYF
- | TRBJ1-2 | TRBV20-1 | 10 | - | TGCAGTGCTTATACGGGAGACTACACCTTC | CSAYTGDYTF
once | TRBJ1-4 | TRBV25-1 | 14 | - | TGTGCCAGCAGTGAGGTGCGAGGGGATGAAAAACTGTTTTTT | CASSEVRGDEKLFF
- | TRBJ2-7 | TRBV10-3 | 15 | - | TGTGCCATCAGTGAGTCTGCCTCCCTCTCCTACGAGCAGTACTTC | CAISESASLSYEQYF
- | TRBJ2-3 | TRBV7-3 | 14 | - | TGTGCCAGCAGCTTGGATAACAGGGAGGATACGCAGTATTTT | CASSLDNREDTQYF
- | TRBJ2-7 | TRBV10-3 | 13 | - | TGTGCCATCAGGGAAGGGACCTCGGGCGAGCAGTACTTC | CAIREGTSGEQYF
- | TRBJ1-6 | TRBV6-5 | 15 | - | TGTGCCAGCAGCTCAGGGATCTCCTATAATTCACCCCTCCACTTT | CASSSGISYNSPLHF
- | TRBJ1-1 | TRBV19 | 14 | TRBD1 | TGTGCCAGTAGTATTTCCCCTACAGGGGAGGAAGCTTTCTTT | CASSISPTGEEAFF
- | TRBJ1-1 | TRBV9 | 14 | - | TGTGCCAGCAGCGTATCTAAGGAGAACACTGAAGCTTTCTTT | CASSVSKENTEAFF
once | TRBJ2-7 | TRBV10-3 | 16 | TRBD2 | TGTGCCAGCACCCGCTCGGGGGCGGGGGGCACGGACGAGCAGTACTTC | CASTRSGAGGTDEQYF
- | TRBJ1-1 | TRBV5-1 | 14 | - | TGCGCCAGCAGCTTGGAAGAGGGAGAAACTGAAGCTTTCTTT | CASSLEEGETEAFF
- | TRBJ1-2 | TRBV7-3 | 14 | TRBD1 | TGTGCCAGCAGTCAAACAGGGGGCGACTCTGGCTACACCTTC | CASSQTGGDSGYTF
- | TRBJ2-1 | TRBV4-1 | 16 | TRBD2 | TGCGCCAGCAGCCAAGCGACTAGCGGGTCTTACAATGAGCAGTTCTTC | CASSQATSGSYNEQFF
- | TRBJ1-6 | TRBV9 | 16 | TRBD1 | TGTGCCAGCAGCGTCCGAGACAGGGAGAGGAATTCACCCCTCCACTTT | CASSVRDRERNSPLHF
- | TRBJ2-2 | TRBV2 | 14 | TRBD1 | TGTGCCAGCAGCGAGACAGGGGGCGGCGGGGAGCTGTTTTTT | CASSETGGGGELFF
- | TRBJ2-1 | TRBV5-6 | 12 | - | TGTGCCAGCAGCTTGGACAGTAATGAGCAGTTCTTC | CASSLDSNEQFF
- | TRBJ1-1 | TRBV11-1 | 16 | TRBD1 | TGTGCCAGCAGCTCGACAGGGGGCTCCGGAGGGCCTGAAGCTTTCTTT | CASSSTGGSGGPEAFF
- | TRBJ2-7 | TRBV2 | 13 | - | TGTGCCAGCAGTGACTCCGAGTTAGAAGAGCAGTACTTC | CASSDSELEEQYF
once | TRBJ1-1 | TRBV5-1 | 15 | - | TGCGCCAGCAGCTTGTCGGGGGGTGTAAGCACTGAAGCTTTCTTT | CASSLSGGVSTEAFF
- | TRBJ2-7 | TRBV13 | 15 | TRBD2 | TGTGCCAGCAGCACTACTAGCGGGAGGGCCCACGAGCAGTACTTC | CASSTTSGRAHEQYF
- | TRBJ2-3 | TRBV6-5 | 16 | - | TGTGCCAGCAGTTACAGCGGAAAATTGGGCACAGATACGCAGTATTTT | CASSYSGKLGTDTQYF
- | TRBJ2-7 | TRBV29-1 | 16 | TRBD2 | TGCAGCGTGTTGTCCCCCTCGGGGGGTCCGATCTACGAGCAGTACTTC | CSVLSPSGGPIYEQYF
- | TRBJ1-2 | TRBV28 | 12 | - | TGTGCCAGCAGTTTTGGAGGAGATGGCTACACCTTC | CASSFGGDGYTF
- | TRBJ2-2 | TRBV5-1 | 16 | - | TGCGCCAGCAGCGCGATGGGGACCCTGTCTACCGGGGAGCTGTTTTTT | CASSAMGTLSTGELFF
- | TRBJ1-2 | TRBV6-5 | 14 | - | TGTGCCAGCAGCCAAACAGCACCGTTCTATGGCTACACCTTC | CASSQTAPFYGYTF
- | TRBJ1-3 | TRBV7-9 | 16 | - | TGTGCCAGCAGCGGCAGGGGATCAAACTCTGGAAACACCATATATTTT | CASSGRGSNSGNTIYF
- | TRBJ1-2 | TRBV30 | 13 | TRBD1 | TGTGCCTGGAGTGGGGGACAGGGGGTGCGGTACACCTTC | CAWSGGQGVRYTF
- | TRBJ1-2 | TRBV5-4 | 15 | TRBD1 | TGTGCCAGCGCCGCTGGGACAGGGGACAAGAATGGCTACACCTTC | CASAAGTGDKNGYTF
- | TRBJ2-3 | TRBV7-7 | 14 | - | TGTGCTAGCAGCCAAAAAGGGGCGGGGGATACGCAGTATTTT | CASSQKGAGDTQYF
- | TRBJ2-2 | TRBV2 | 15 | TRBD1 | TGTGCCAGCAGTAGGACAGGGAGTACGTCCGGGGAGCTGTTTTTT | CASSRTGSTSGELFF
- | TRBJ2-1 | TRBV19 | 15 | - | TGTGCCAGTAGTATCCCAATCACAAATATTAATGAGCAGTTCTTC | CASSIPITNINEQFF
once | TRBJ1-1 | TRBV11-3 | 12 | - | TGTGCCAGCAGCAAACAGGACACTGAAGCTTTCTTT | CASSKQDTEAFF
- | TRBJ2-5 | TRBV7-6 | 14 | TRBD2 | TGTGCCAGCAGCTTCCCGGGACTAAGAGAGATCCAGTACTTC | CASSFPGLREIQYF
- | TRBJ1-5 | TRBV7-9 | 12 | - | TGTGCCAGCAGCTTAGTCGATCAGCCCCAGCATTTT | CASSLVDQPQHF
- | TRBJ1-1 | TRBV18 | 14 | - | TGTGCCAGCTCACCCTTGACTGATCTGGATCACGCTTTCTTT | CASSPLTDLDHAFF
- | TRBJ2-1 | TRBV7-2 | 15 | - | TGTGCCAGCAGCCGTCTAAGCGGGCCAAACAATGAGCAGTTCTTC | CASSRLSGPNNEQFF
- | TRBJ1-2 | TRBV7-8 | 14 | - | TGTGCCAGCAGCCGAGACAGGATAAACTATGGCTACACCTTC | CASSRDRINYGYTF
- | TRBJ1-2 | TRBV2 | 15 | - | TGTGCCAGCAACCAGAAGGGGGACCCCAACTATGGCTACACCTTC | CASNQKGDPNYGYTF
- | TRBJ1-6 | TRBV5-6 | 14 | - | TGTGCCAGCAGCTTTGGCCAGGGCGGTTCACCCCTCCACTTT | CASSFGQGGSPLHF
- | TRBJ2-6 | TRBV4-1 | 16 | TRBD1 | TGCGCCAGCAGCCAATGGACAGGGTCTGGGGCCAACGTCCTGACTTTC | CASSQWTGSGANVLTF
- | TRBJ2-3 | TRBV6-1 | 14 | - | TGTGCCAGCAGTGAAGCGCTTAGCAGAGATACGCAGTATTTT | CASSEALSRDTQYF
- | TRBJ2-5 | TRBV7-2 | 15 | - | TGTGCCAGCAGCTCCGGGGCAAAAAGTCGGGAGACCCAGTACTTC | CASSSGAKSRETQYF
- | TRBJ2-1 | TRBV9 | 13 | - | TGTGCCAGCAGCCCCAGGACCGGGGGTGAGCAGTTCTTC | CASSPRTGGEQFF
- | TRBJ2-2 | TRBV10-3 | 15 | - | TGTGCCATCAGTGAAGGGGGGGAGGACACCGGGGAGCTGTTTTTT | CAISEGGEDTGELFF
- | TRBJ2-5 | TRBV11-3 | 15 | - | TGTGCCAGCAGCTCCCAGTGGGGGGTGGAAGAGACCCAGTACTTC | CASSSQWGVEETQYF